The clone carrying this T cell receptor beta chain was recorded only once. The antigen is undetermined. CDR1 is MNHEY, CDR2 SVGAGI, per germline. The V and J ends lost 6 bases and 10 bases, in that order; junction bases with no gene match: 13. The CDR3 totals 14 residues. It was with 60 Vbeta and 13 Jbeta primers that the PCR ran. Original processing methods: In a later analysis, the count reached 82 million or so unique TCR beta chains, with about 9.9 million shared. The assay was immunoSEQ multiplex PCR, and TCRdb's table has in-frame clones only and misses some. From that table come the V and J calls and clone size; the DNA was used to work out D and trimming. The sample lists some 270,000 clones, about nine tenths occurring once. The data belong to a study of cytomegalovirus exposure and HLA in healthy donors. Findings and caveats of the study: Accurate predictions that matched the HLA-A and HLA-B alleles of most subjects were reportedly made from TCR beta sequences. According to the study, around 180 TCR beta chains were cytomegalovirus-associated.

This TCR came from a girl aged 2 to 9 in good health and CMV-seronegative. This chain connects TRBV6-5 to TRBJ2-3, with 7 nucleotides matching TRBD1. The sequencing sample was made of PBMCs. CDR3 in DNA: TGTGCCAGCAGACCGATCGGGACAGCACAGGCGCAGTATTTT. Translation: CASRPIGTAQAQYF.